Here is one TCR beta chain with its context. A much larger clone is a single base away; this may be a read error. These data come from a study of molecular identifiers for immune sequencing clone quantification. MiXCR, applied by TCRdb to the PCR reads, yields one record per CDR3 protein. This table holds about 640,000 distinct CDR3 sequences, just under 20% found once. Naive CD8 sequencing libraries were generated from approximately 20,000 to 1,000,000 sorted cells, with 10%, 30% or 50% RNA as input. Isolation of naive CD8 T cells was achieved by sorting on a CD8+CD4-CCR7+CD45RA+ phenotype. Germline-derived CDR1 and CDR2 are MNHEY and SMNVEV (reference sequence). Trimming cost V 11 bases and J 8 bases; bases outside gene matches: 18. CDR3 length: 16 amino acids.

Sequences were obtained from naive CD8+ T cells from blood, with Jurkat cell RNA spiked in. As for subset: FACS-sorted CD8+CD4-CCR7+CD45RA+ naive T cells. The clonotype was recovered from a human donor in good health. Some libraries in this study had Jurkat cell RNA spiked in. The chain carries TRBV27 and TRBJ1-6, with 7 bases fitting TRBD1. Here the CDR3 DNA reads TGTGCCGCCGGCCACACAGGGGCTTCTCCCGATTCACCCCTCCACTTT. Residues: CAAGHTGASPDSPLHF.